The sequence of this TCR beta chain was determined in a study of blood T cell repertoires in COVID-19. This table comes from immunoSEQ multiplex PCR, and its TCRdb copy is limited to in-frame clones, with some not included. The sample has a few hundred thousand clones, less than 85% seen once. The CDR3 has 13 amino acids. Germline V CDR1 and CDR2: MDHEN, SYDVKM. V lost 11 bases, J lost 0 bases, and 14 bases lay in between. The chain joins TRBV28 to TRBJ2-7, with a possible D match to TRBD2 (5 bases). The sequenced sample was peripheral blood. The TCR originated in a woman younger than 30 with acute or convalescent COVID-19. CDR3 loop: CAHKSSGSYEQYF. The DNA for the CDR3 is TGTGCCCACAAGTCCAGCGGCTCCTACGAGCAGTACTTC.